The entry below describes one TCR beta chain. Its target is unknown. The source of the sample is a study of early stage breast cancer tumors. General study results and limits: Tumors had 2 to 3-fold higher T cell density than normal breast.

The CDR3 contains 13 residues. The germline CDR1 and CDR2 sequences are MDHEN and SYDVKM. Trimming took off 7 bases at V and 7 bases at J, with 13 bases between the two ends. Only in-frame clones appear in the TCRdb table, and some are missing; sequencing was by immunoSEQ multiplex PCR. Among under 45,000 clones listed, about 73% were seen once. The sequencing input was blood. The chain uses TRBV28 and TRBJ2-2, with D hard to call. The clonotype originates from a person between 45 and 65 years old with breast cancer. In nucleotides, the CDR3 is TGTGCCAGCACCAGACAAGACCTCGGGGAGCTGTTTTTT. Its translation is CASTRQDLGELFF.